These T cell receptor beta chains were read from a single sample in a study of cytomegalovirus exposure and HLA in healthy donors. Clones were sequenced by immunoSEQ multiplex PCR, and TCRdb holds only the in-frame ones, with some missing. The profile shows 150,000 or so clones, around 79% of them singletons. The sample taken for sequencing was PBMCs. The receptors come from a young man in good health and CMV-seropositive. Both conserved end residues are part of each CDR3. Fields, in order: V gene, J gene, D gene, clone size, CDR3 DNA, CDR3 protein. A D gene is named only where the DNA matches it firmly. Size is omitted from some rows. Given values are once, few, many or a class for expanded clones.

TRBV6-1,TRBJ2-5,.,.,TGTGCCAGCAGTGAAAACGGGAAGGAGACCCAGTACTTC,CASSENGKETQYF
TRBV19,TRBJ1-1,.,.,TGTGCCAGTAGTAACGGACAGAACACTGAAGCTTTCTTT,CASSNGQNTEAFF
TRBV18,TRBJ2-5,.,.,TGTGCCAGCTCCCCGGGGGAGACCCAGTACTTC,CASSPGETQYF
TRBV6-1,TRBJ1-4,TRBD1,.,TGTGCCAGAGATCCGGGACAGGGGTTTGAAAAACTGTTTTTT,CARDPGQGFEKLFF
TRBV7-9,TRBJ2-1,TRBD2,.,TGTGCCAGCAGCGACGGACTAGGGGACAATGAGCAGTTCTTC,CASSDGLGDNEQFF
TRBV5-1,TRBJ2-7,TRBD1,once,TGCGCCAGCAGCTCGGGGACAGGGGGCATCTACGAGCAGTACTTC,CASSSGTGGIYEQYF
TRBV9,TRBJ2-2,.,.,TGTGCCAGCAGCCCCGGACAGCTCACCGGGGAGCTGTTTTTT,CASSPGQLTGELFF
TRBV6-1,TRBJ1-4,TRBD1,once,TGTGCCAGCAGAGAAAACGTAGGGACAGGGGATGAAAAACTGTTTTTT,CASRENVGTGDEKLFF
TRBV27,TRBJ2-5,.,once,TGTGCCAGCAGTTCAGTGATAAGTGAGACCCAGTACTTC,CASSSVISETQYF
TRBV19,TRBJ1-5,TRBD1,.,TGTGCCAGTAGTGGGACAGGCGGGGGTCAGCCCCAGCATTTT,CASSGTGGGQPQHF
TRBV2,TRBJ2-5,.,.,TGTGCCAGCAGCCCTAAGCAGACCCAGTACTTC,CASSPKQTQYF
TRBV11-2,TRBJ2-7,.,.,TGTGCCAGCAGCTTTCAGGGGAAGTACAACGAGCAGTACTTC,CASSFQGKYNEQYF
TRBV27,TRBJ2-2,.,.,TGTGCCAGCAGAGACACGGTCGAGCTGTTTTTT,CASRDTVELFF
TRBV9,TRBJ1-1,.,many,TGTGCCAGCAGCGAGGCGGGTTCGAACACTGAAGCTTTCTTT,CASSEAGSNTEAFF
TRBV7-9,TRBJ1-1,.,.,TGTGCCAGCAGCGGAGGCTTGAACACTGAAGCTTTCTTT,CASSGGLNTEAFF
TRBV4-3,TRBJ2-3,.,.,TGCGCCAGCAGCCAAGACCCTCGTGGTCGAGGCACAGATACGCAGTATTTT,CASSQDPRGRGTDTQYF
TRBV6-1,TRBJ2-1,.,.,TGTGCCAGCAGTGAACACGGGGCGGGGGCGAACAATGAGCAGTTCTTC,CASSEHGAGANNEQFF
TRBV7-2,TRBJ2-1,TRBD2,.,TGTGCCAGCAGCTTGACCGGGACTAGCGGGAGTTATGAGCAGTTCTTC,CASSLTGTSGSYEQFF
TRBV7-9,TRBJ2-5,.,.,TGTGCCAGCAGCTTAGGCAAGGGGGTCCAAGAGACCCAGTACTTC,CASSLGKGVQETQYF
TRBV5-1,TRBJ2-3,TRBD2,.,TGCGCCAGCAGCTTGAGGACTAGCGGGAGGGCAGAGGGGACAGATACGCAGTATTTT,CASSLRTSGRAEGTDTQYF
TRBV5-4,TRBJ1-6,TRBD1,once,TGTGCCAGCAGCCCAGGACAGGGAAGGTTTAATTCACCCCTCCACTTT,CASSPGQGRFNSPLHF
TRBV7-9,TRBJ2-1,TRBD1,.,TGTGCCAGCAGCCAATTTCCGGGACAGATTTTCTACAATGAGCAGTTCTTC,CASSQFPGQIFYNEQFF
TRBV5-6,TRBJ2-7,TRBD2,.,TGTGCCAGCAGCTTGGCTAGCGGCTACGAGCAGTACTTC,CASSLASGYEQYF
TRBV27,TRBJ2-6,TRBD2,.,TGTGCCAGCAGTTCACCAACAAGGACTAGCGGGAGGTTTGGGGCCAACGTCCTGACTTTC,CASSSPTRTSGRFGANVLTF
TRBV2,TRBJ1-2,TRBD1,.,TGTGCCAGCAGTCCGCTTGGGACAGCCAACTATGGCTACACCTTC,CASSPLGTANYGYTF
TRBV4-1,TRBJ1-2,TRBD1,.,TGCGCCAGCAGCCAGGGGACAGGGGATGGCTACACCTTC,CASSQGTGDGYTF
TRBV27,TRBJ2-1,TRBD2,.,TGTGCCAGCAGTTCCTATACCCAGCTAGCGGCCTCCTACAATGAGCAGTTCTTC,CASSSYTQLAASYNEQFF
TRBV27,TRBJ2-1,TRBD1,.,TGTGCCAGCAGGGGGGGACAGGGGCCTTACAATGAGCAGTTCTTC,CASRGGQGPYNEQFF
TRBV30,TRBJ1-5,.,once,TGTGCCTGGAGGCCCGGGGGGGTCTACAATCAGCCCCAGCATTTT,CAWRPGGVYNQPQHF
TRBV7-2,TRBJ2-7,TRBD1,.,TGTGCCAGCAGCTACGACGAGGGACAGAGCTCCTACGAGCAGTACTTC,CASSYDEGQSSYEQYF
TRBV5-1,TRBJ1-6,.,.,TGCGCCAGCAGCGTGGAATCGGGTAATTCACCCCTCCACTTT,CASSVESGNSPLHF
TRBV5-1,TRBJ2-7,TRBD2,.,TGCGCCAGCAGCTTGGATGGTAGCGGGGCGTACGAGCAGTACTTC,CASSLDGSGAYEQYF
TRBV6-5,TRBJ1-2,.,.,TGTGCCAGCAGTTACTACAGGAGCTATGGCTACACCTTC,CASSYYRSYGYTF
TRBV6-1,TRBJ1-1,.,.,TGTGCCAGCAGTGTACGAGGACAGCCGAACACTGAAGCTTTCTTT,CASSVRGQPNTEAFF
TRBV28,TRBJ1-6,TRBD1,few,TGTGCCAGCAGCTCCGACCCTCTGGGACAGCCCTTCGGGAATAATTCACCCCTCCACTTT,CASSSDPLGQPFGNNSPLHF
TRBV7-9,TRBJ1-2,TRBD1,.,TGTGCCAGCAGCGTGGGACAGGGGGGCTACACCTTC,CASSVGQGGYTF
TRBV15,TRBJ2-7,TRBD1,.,TGTGCCACCAGCAGGGACAGGGAGAACGAGCAGTACTTC,CATSRDRENEQYF
TRBV4-2,TRBJ1-5,.,once,TGTGCCAGCAGCCAAGTATACAGTAATAGCAATCAGCCCCAGCATTTT,CASSQVYSNSNQPQHF
TRBV6-5,TRBJ2-3,.,.,TGTGCCAGCAGTTACGCACGGGTTAGCACAGATACGCAGTATTTT,CASSYARVSTDTQYF
TRBV19,TRBJ1-1,TRBD1,once,TGTGCCAGTAGTACCCTAGACAGGGAAAACACTGAAGCTTTCTTT,CASSTLDRENTEAFF
TRBV5-8,TRBJ2-1,.,.,TGTGCCAGCAGACTCCTGACAGACTCCTACAATGAGCAGTTCTTC,CASRLLTDSYNEQFF
TRBV13,TRBJ1-2,.,.,TGTGCCAGCAGGCCCACTAGGGGGGGCTATGGCTACACCTTC,CASRPTRGGYGYTF
TRBV10-2,TRBJ1-1,.,.,TGCGCCAGCAGTGAGTCGCGCAGGGTGGTCACTGAAGCTTTCTTT,CASSESRRVVTEAFF
TRBV27,TRBJ2-1,TRBD1,.,TGTGCCAGCAGTATCACGGACAGGAAAAAATTCTTC,CASSITDRKKFF
TRBV5-8,TRBJ2-7,TRBD2,.,TGTGCCAGCAGCTTGGGACTAGCGGGTTCCTCTTCCGAGCAGTACTTC,CASSLGLAGSSSEQYF
TRBV9,TRBJ2-1,.,.,TGTGCCAGCAGCGTAACTTACAATGAGCAGTTCTTC,CASSVTYNEQFF
TRBV18,TRBJ1-6,TRBD1,.,TGTGCCAGCTCATCCGGACAGGCCGGCTATAATTCACCCCTCCACTTT,CASSSGQAGYNSPLHF
TRBV5-4,TRBJ2-7,.,.,TGTGCCAGCAGCTTGGTCCTTCCGGGGTACGAGCAGTACTTC,CASSLVLPGYEQYF
TRBV7-3,TRBJ1-1,.,.,TGTGCCAGCAGCCTTTACAGGGAGAGTGAAGCTTTCTTT,CASSLYRESEAFF